These 32 T cell receptor beta chains originate from one sample sequenced in a study of cytomegalovirus exposure and HLA in healthy donors. The PCR used 60 Vbeta and 13 Jbeta primers. Profiling relied on immunoSEQ multiplex PCR, and the TCRdb table lists in-frame clones only, not all of them. The sample includes roughly 100,000 clones, 9.5% to 15% of them seen just once. The sequenced sample consisted of PBMCs. The receptor set was obtained from a man in his forties in good health and CMV-seropositive.

The rearrangement uses TRBV7-2 and TRBJ1-1; weak D call: TRBD1 (5 bases). Germline loops: CDR1 SGHTA, CDR2 FQGNSA. The CDR3 extends over 14 amino acids. V was shortened by 6 bases and J by 4 bases, with 15 bases between the two germline ends. CDR3 sequence reads: CASSPGLHSTEAFF. Here the CDR3 DNA reads TGTGCCAGCAGTCCGGGACTGCACTCCACTGAAGCTTTCTTT.

The CDR3 region is CASSLGAQPRTDTQYF. CDR3 sequence (DNA): TGTGCCAGCAGTTTGGGGGCCCAGCCCCGGACAGATACGCAGTATTTT. The J gene is TRBJ2-3, the V gene TRBV27; D might be TRBD1 (6 bases). Trimming stripped 3 bases from V and 3 bases from J, with 16 bases between. Looked up from germline, CDR1 is MNHEY and CDR2 is SMNVEV (reference sequence). There are 16 residues in the CDR3.

About this clone: Other DNA sequences in this specimen translate into the identical CDR3. J is TRBJ1-1 and V is TRBV23-1; weak D call: TRBD1 (5 bases). TRBV23-1 qualifies as an ORF whose function is uncertain. The V end lost 6 bases, the J end lost 3 bases, and 8 bases lay between the germline ends. The CDR3 extends over 12 amino acids. The CDR3 spells CASSPRDTEAFF. CDR3 nucleotides: TGCGCCAGCAGCCCCAGGGACACTGAAGCTTTCTTT.

The gene calls are TRBV10-1 and TRBJ2-2, with a tentative D call TRBD1 (5 bases). This CDR3 is built from 14 residues. V was trimmed by 6 bases and J by 4 bases, leaving 12 bases between them. Germline values: CDR1 WNHNN, CDR2 SYGVQD (reference sequence). The CDR3 sequence: CASRTSDSTGELFF. In DNA, the CDR3 is TGCGCCAGCAGGACTTCCGACAGCACCGGGGAGCTGTTTTTT.

The rearrangement links TRBV25-1 to TRBJ2-5, with 9 bases lining up with TRBD1. This CDR3 spans 14 amino acids. After removal of 4 bases from V and 3 bases from J, the junction contained 3 bases not matched to a gene. Germline V CDR1 and CDR2: MGHDK, SYGVNS. The CDR3 loop is CASSADRGEETQYF. For the CDR3, the DNA is TGTGCCAGCAGTGCCGACAGGGGGGAAGAGACCCAGTACTTC. The complete variable domain, with remaining parts taken from reference TRBV25-1 and TRBJ2-5, reads EADIYQTPRYLVIGTGKKITLECSQTMGHDKMYWYQQDPGMELHLIHYSYGVNSTEKGDLSSESTVSRIRTEHFPLTLESARPSHTSQYLCASSADRGEETQYFGPGTRLLVL.

CDR3 residues: CASSMGQGGGYGYTF. CDR3 DNA sequence: TGTGCCAGTAGTATGGGACAGGGAGGCGGCTATGGCTACACCTTC. The chain carries TRBV19 and TRBJ1-2; 9 nucleotides agree with TRBD1. The CDR3 spans 15 residues. CDR1 is LNHDA, CDR2 SQIVND, per germline (reference sequence). The junction had 6 bases not matched to a gene; V was cut back by 3 bases and J by 4 bases. Complete variable domain (other parts from reference TRBV19 and TRBJ1-2): DGGITQSPKYLFRKEGQNVTLSCEQNLNHDAMYWYRQDPGQGLRLIYYSQIVNDFQKGDIAEGYSVSREKKESFPLTVTSAQKNPTAFYLCASSMGQGGGYGYTFGSGTRLTVV.

The chain is built from TRBV4-2 and TRBJ1-2; D is perhaps TRBD1 (6 bases). Germline loops: CDR1 LGHNA, CDR2 YNFKEQ. The CDR3 runs to 16 residues. The V end was cut by 3 bases, the J end by 5 bases, with 19 bases between. CDR3 coding DNA: TGTGCCAGCAGCCAGATAACAGGGTCTGGAGAGTATGGCTACACCTTC. Translated: CASSQITGSGEYGYTF.

This clone has more than one count but fewer than ten. The chain links TRBV28 to TRBJ1-2; a weak D match, TRBD1 (6 bases). V was clipped by 1 base and J by 0 bases, with 9 bases between them. Germline V gene lookup returns CDR1 MDHEN and CDR2 SYDVKM. This CDR3 is built from 15 residues. The CDR3 loop reads CASSLLQGPNYGYTF. CDR3 bases: TGTGCCAGCAGTTTATTGCAGGGGCCTAACTATGGCTACACCTTC.

This clone was counted between two and nine times. The chain combines TRBV7-9 with TRBJ2-2; 11 positions agree with TRBD2. The V segment lost 5 bases and the J segment 2 bases; nucleotides outside the gene matches: 4. The CDR3 contains 16 residues. The V gene's germline CDR1 is SEHNR and CDR2 FQNEAQ (reference sequence). CDR3 residues: CASSTGLAVNTGELFF. In DNA, the CDR3 is TGTGCCAGCAGCACGGGACTAGCGGTAAACACCGGGGAGCTGTTTTTT. The full variable domain, with the rest looked up from reference TRBV7-9 and TRBJ2-2, is DTGVSQNPRHKITKRGQNVTFRCDPISEHNRLYWYRQTLGQGPEFLTYFQNEAQLEKSRLLSDRFSAERPKGSFSTLEIQRTEQGDSAMYLCASSTGLAVNTGELFFGEGSRLTVL.

The J gene is TRBJ1-2, the V gene TRBV7-2, with a weak D call TRBD1 (6 bases). V was pared by 6 bases and J by 6 bases, with 17 bases between. CDR1 SGHTA and CDR2 FQGNSA come from the germline V gene. This CDR3 is built from 14 residues. Here the CDR3 DNA reads TGTGCCAGCAGGTTTCCAGGGGACGTCGATGGCTACACCTTC. This gives the protein CASRFPGDVDGYTF.

This chain connects TRBV5-6 to TRBJ2-5; 7 bases agree with TRBD2. The closer fit of TRBJ2-7 to the DNA end suggests the J call may be wrong. This CDR3 region has 14 residues. Germline CDR1 SGHDT, CDR2 YYEEEE. CDR3 residues: CASRPGLLSYEQYF. Here the CDR3 DNA reads TGTGCCAGCAGACCGGGACTACTCTCCTACGAGCAGTACTTC.

The chain combines TRBV5-1 with TRBJ2-5; D is unclear. Per the germline V gene, CDR1 is SGHRS and CDR2 is YFSETQ. The CDR3 has 13 amino acids. V was pared by 5 bases and J by 5 bases, with 13 bases between. The CDR3 is CASRIWSGETQYF. CDR3 nucleotide sequence: TGCGCCAGCAGAATATGGAGTGGGGAGACCCAGTACTTC.

This clone appeared a few times. The rearrangement uses TRBV18 and TRBJ2-7, with 11 nucleotides matching TRBD2. Germline trimming cut 6 bases from V and 2 bases from J; bases unmatched to any gene: 9. The germline CDR1 and CDR2 sequences are KGHSH and LQKENI. There are 16 residues in the CDR3. CDR3 nucleotides: TGTGCCAGCTCCCAAGGGACTAGCGGATATACCTACGAGCAGTACTTC. It codes for CASSQGTSGYTYEQYF.

CDR3 region: CASSQDWSGASYEQYF. CDR3 in DNA: TGCGCCAGCAGCCAAGATTGGAGCGGGGCCTCCTACGAGCAGTACTTC. V gene TRBV4-1 combines with J gene TRBJ2-7; 7 nucleotides line up with TRBD2. Germline V gene lookup returns CDR1 MGHRA and CDR2 YSYEKL. V lost 0 bases, J lost 0 bases, and 5 bases stayed unmatched. This CDR3 comprises 16 residues.

This clone has just a few counts. V gene TRBV6-5 combines with J gene TRBJ1-4; 9 bases map to TRBD1. After removal of 6 bases from V and 6 bases from J, the junction contained 5 bases not matched to a gene. This CDR3 spans 14 amino acids. Germline lookup yields CDR1 MNHEY and CDR2 SVGAGI. In nucleotides, the CDR3 is TGTGCCAGCAGCCGACAGGGGGGGTATGAAAAACTGTTTTTT. It encodes CASSRQGGYEKLFF.

This clone was counted a few times. The chain employs TRBV5-1 and TRBJ2-3; TRBD2 aligns across 11 bases. The CDR3 loop spans 14 amino acids. The germline CDR1 and CDR2 sequences are SGHRS and YFSETQ. Germline trimming cut 5 bases from V and 7 bases from J; bases unmatched to any gene: 6. The chain's CDR3 is CASRETSGIHTQYF. CDR3 nucleotides: TGCGCCAGCAGAGAGACTAGCGGGATCCATACGCAGTATTTT.

V is TRBV29-1 and J is TRBJ1-1; weak D call: TRBD1 (6 bases). The CDR3 is 13 amino acids. Germline V CDR1 and CDR2: SQVTM, ANQGSEA. V lost 6 bases and J 2 bases, leaving 13 bases between the germline ends. CDR3: CSVDGQLNTEAFF. CDR3 bases: TGCAGCGTGGACGGACAGTTAAACACTGAAGCTTTCTTT.

In this sample, this clone turned up a few times. The chain joins TRBV7-2 to TRBJ2-5, with 7 nucleotides matching TRBD1. V lost 1 base to trimming and J lost 2 bases; unmatched junction nucleotides: 1. The germline V gene encodes CDR1 SGHTA and CDR2 FQGNSA. The CDR3 totals 14 residues. Here the CDR3 reads CASSLGTGQETQYF. The DNA of the CDR3 is TGTGCCAGCAGCTTAGGGACAGGACAAGAGACCCAGTACTTC.

Concerning this clone itself: Other nucleotide sequences in the sample specify the same CDR3. V and J are TRBV18 and TRBJ2-7, with 11 bases matching TRBD1. Germline CDR1 reads KGHSH; CDR2 reads LQKENI. CDR3 length: 14 amino acids. V shed 3 bases, J shed 4 bases, and the junction held 2 bases outside the gene matches. CDR3 sequence: CASSPGTGGYEQYF. In nucleotides, the CDR3 is TGTGCCAGCTCACCCGGGACAGGGGGGTACGAGCAGTACTTC.

This sequence joins TRBV20-1 and TRBJ2-1; 7 bases are shared with TRBD2. Trimming took 6 bases from V and 6 from J; bases not matched to a gene: 2. Germline lookup yields CDR1 DFQATT and CDR2 SNEGSKA (reference sequence). The CDR3 is made up of 11 amino acids. In nucleotides, the CDR3 is TGCAGTGCCACTAGCGTCAATGAGCAGTTCTTC. Its protein is CSATSVNEQFF.

The genes are TRBV14 and TRBJ2-1; the D is unclear. The ends were cut back, 1 base at V and 4 bases at J, with 8 bases in the middle. CDR3 length equals 14 residues. CDR1 and CDR2 (germline): SGHDN, FVKESK. CDR3 bases: TGTGCCAGCAGCCAAGGTGTCGGTTACAATGAGCAGTTCTTC. It encodes CASSQGVGYNEQFF. Full variable domain (remainder filled in from reference TRBV14 and TRBJ2-1): EAGVTQFPSHSVIEKGQTVTLRCDPISGHDNLYWYRRVMGKEIKFLLHFVKESKQDESGMPNNRFLAERTGGTYSTLKVQPAELEDSGVYFCASSQGVGYNEQFFGPGTRLTVL.

The table lists this clone with a few counts. The genes are TRBV7-8 and TRBJ1-2; tentatively, D is TRBD1 (5 bases). Germline lookup yields CDR1 SGHVS and CDR2 FQNEAQ. V lost 0 bases to trimming and J lost 4 bases, with 9 bases between them. The CDR3 covers 14 residues. Written as DNA, the CDR3 is TGTGCCAGCAGCTTAGCGGGAGGGGTCTATGGCTACACCTTC. Amino acids: CASSLAGGVYGYTF. The variable domain in full, with the rest retrieved from reference TRBV7-8 and TRBJ1-2, is GAGVSQSPRYKVAKRGQDVALRCDPISGHVSLFWYQQALGQGPEFLTYFQNEAQLDKSGLPSDRFFAERPEGSVSTLKIQRTQQEDSAVYLCASSLAGGVYGYTFGSGTRLTVV.

The chain recombines TRBV9 with TRBJ1-1; 11 nucleotides line up with TRBD1. With 2 bases clipped from V and 5 bases from J, the junction kept 8 bases outside the gene matches. The V gene's germline CDR1 is SGDLS and CDR2 YYNGEE. CDR3 length: 16 residues. In DNA, the CDR3 is TGTGCCAGCAGCGTGGGGGACAGGGGGATCAGGACTGAAGCTTTCTTT. Translated: CASSVGDRGIRTEAFF.

The rearrangement joins TRBV7-9 to TRBJ1-2; D is possibly TRBD1 (6 bases). The germline gives CDR1 SEHNR, CDR2 FQNEAQ (reference sequence). This CDR3 is 14 amino acids long. The V and J ends lost 2 bases and 5 bases respectively, with 12 bases between them. Here the CDR3 reads CASSLWDGQYGYTF. In nucleotides, the CDR3 is TGTGCCAGCAGCTTATGGGATGGACAGTATGGCTACACCTTC.

This clone was seen more than once but under ten times. This chain links TRBV6-5 with TRBJ2-7; no firm D call. The CDR3 runs 13 residues. V gave up 6 bases and J gave up 3 bases, with 12 bases separating them. The germline gives CDR1 MNHEY, CDR2 SVGAGI. The CDR3 coding sequence is TGTGCCAGCAGCCCCCAGGTGGTCTACGAGCAGTACTTC. Its protein product is CASSPQVVYEQYF.

The genes are TRBV5-1 and TRBJ2-5, with 8 bases that match TRBD2. V was pared by 7 bases and J by 4 bases, with 12 bases of the junction left unmatched. Germline V gives CDR1 SGHRS, CDR2 YFSETQ. CDR3 length: 15 residues. The CDR3 loop reads CASAPRSGRRETQYF. CDR3 coding DNA: TGCGCCAGCGCCCCCCGGAGCGGGAGAAGAGAGACCCAGTACTTC.

This clone was detected only a few times. The chain has TRBV5-4 and TRBJ2-7; 9 bases are a match to TRBD2. The trim removed 3 bases at V and 4 bases at J, leaving 11 bases unmatched. Germline loops: CDR1 SGHNT, CDR2 YYREEE (reference sequence). There are 16 residues in the CDR3. CDR3 in amino acids: CASSYGGSGSLYEQYF. The CDR3 region has the DNA TGTGCCAGCAGCTACGGGGGTAGCGGGAGTTTGTACGAGCAGTACTTC.

J is TRBJ2-7 and V is TRBV6-1, with D unresolved. Trimming pared 0 bases from V and 7 bases from J, leaving 10 bases between. The CDR3 runs 13 residues. Germline CDR1 is MNHNS and CDR2 is SASEGT. The DNA of the CDR3 is TGTGCCAGCAGTGAAGCCCCTGTGACAGAGCAGTACTTC. Translation: CASSEAPVTEQYF.

V and J are TRBV2 and TRBJ1-1; TRBD1 might be the D (5 bases). CDR3 size: 15 residues. V lost 1 base and J lost 7, with 16 bases in between. Germline CDR1 reads SNHLY; CDR2 reads FYNNEI. CDR3 sequence: CASSEVLGETGEAFF. The CDR3 DNA sequence: TGTGCCAGCAGTGAAGTCTTAGGGGAAACTGGTGAAGCTTTCTTT.

V is TRBV7-2 and J is TRBJ2-1; 10 bases fit TRBD2. The CDR3 loop spans 15 amino acids. Per germline, CDR1 SGHTA and CDR2 FQGNSA. V shed 5 bases, J shed 1 base, and the junction held 2 bases outside the gene matches. The CDR3 is CASSRAGGSYNEQFF. The CDR3 nucleotides read TGTGCCAGCAGCCGAGCGGGGGGGTCCTACAATGAGCAGTTCTTC.

This clone was detected only a few times. The chain couples TRBV5-6 to TRBJ2-7; no clear D. Germline CDR1 is SGHDT and CDR2 is YYEEEE. Trimming took off 2 bases at V and 0 bases at J, with 18 bases between the two ends. The CDR3 covers 17 residues. Written as DNA, the CDR3 is TGTGCCAGCAGCTTTGATCACCTGGGCAGGTCCTCCTACGAGCAGTACTTC. It is translated as CASSFDHLGRSSYEQYF.

In its sample, this clone was seen a few times. V usage is TRBV19 and J usage is TRBJ1-5, with 8 bases that match TRBD1. J lost 5 bases, V lost 4 bases, and 10 bases had no gene match. CDR1 is LNHDA and CDR2 is SQIVND in the germline V gene (reference sequence). The CDR3 is 16 amino acids. CDR3 sequence (DNA): TGTGCCAGTAGTACGCTCCCGACAGGGGCCTATCAGCCCCAGCATTTT. Its protein is CASSTLPTGAYQPQHF.